This TCR beta chain originates from a study of cytomegalovirus exposure and HLA in healthy donors. The CDR3 spans 15 residues. From germline, CDR1 is SGDLS and CDR2 YYNGEE. Between the trimmed V and J ends, which lost 3 bases and 0 bases, there was a span of 12 bases. Study-level points and caveats: The classifier was said to identify cytomegalovirus status with high specificity and sensitivity.

Assay used: immunoSEQ multiplex PCR; TCRdb lists only in-frame clones, some missing. The sample lists 150,000 or so clones, 85% to 90% seen once, with about 3% in the top ten. The donors were members of the validation cohort comprising some 130 subjects, separate from the roughly 670-subject first cohort. With regard to this clone: The target antigen is unknown.

The chain joins TRBV9 to TRBJ1-2, with D unresolved. This TCR came from a woman aged 18-29 years in good health and CMV-seropositive. Specimen: PBMCs. The CDR3 protein is CASSAHRGANYGYTF. The CDR3 nucleotides read TGTGCCAGCAGCGCCCACCGGGGAGCTAACTATGGCTACACCTTC.